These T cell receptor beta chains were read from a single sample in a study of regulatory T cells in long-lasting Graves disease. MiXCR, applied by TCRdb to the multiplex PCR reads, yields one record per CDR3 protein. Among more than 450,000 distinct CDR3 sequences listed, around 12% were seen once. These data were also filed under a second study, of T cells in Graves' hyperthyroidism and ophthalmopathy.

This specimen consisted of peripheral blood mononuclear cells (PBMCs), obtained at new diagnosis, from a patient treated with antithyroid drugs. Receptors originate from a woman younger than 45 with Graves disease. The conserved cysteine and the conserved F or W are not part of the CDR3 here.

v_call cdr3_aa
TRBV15 ATSGYVNEKLF
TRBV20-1 SARDRVGQF
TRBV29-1 SVGPLVDEQF
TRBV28 ASSFGTGRGDTQY
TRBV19 ASVDRGGTDTQY
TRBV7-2 ASSLRMNTEAF
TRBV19 ASSMKVSSYNSPLH
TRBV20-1 SALTSGRQETQY
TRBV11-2 ASSLGDRFRPSTEAF
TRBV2 ASMLDQARGYGYT
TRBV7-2 ASSLQWTGYGYT
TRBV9 ASSVSSDKGGKLF
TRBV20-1 SASPTGFLEPQH
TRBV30 AWGRGLANTGELF
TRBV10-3 AISETFSGIVNEQY
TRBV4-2 ASSHRTGKVNTEAF
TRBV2 ASSEMGREQGYT
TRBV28 ASTTSGSETQY
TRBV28 ASSSARGLWVNEQF
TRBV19 ASSMRIHNEQF
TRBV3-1 ASSPPVNTGELF
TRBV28 ASRDTKNTIY
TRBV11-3 ASSLPGENTEAF
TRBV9 ASSVAPYNNEQF
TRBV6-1 ASSVTGEVGELF
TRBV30 AWSVLPNLDGYT
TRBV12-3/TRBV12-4 ASSSWGADTGELF
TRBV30 AWDGDRFGDEQY
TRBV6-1 ASSPNSGTASLTEAF
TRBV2 ASSGDQGQETQY
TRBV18 ASSPFGRRANYGYT